These T cell receptor beta chains were read from a single sample in a study of control samples from healthy donors and cancer patients. TCRdb's table, derived via immunoSEQ multiplex PCR, lists solely in-frame clones and lacks some. The sample includes about 120,000 clones, roughly 92% seen only once; the top ten take around 5.1%. Sequencing was done on a sample of blood. The receptor set was obtained from a man between 18 and 35 years old in good health. The CDR3 runs from the conserved cysteine through the conserved F or W. D genes are given only for firm matches. Expanded clones are given a class, and other clones once, few, many or no size at all.

V	J	D	size	DNA	CDR3
TRBV10-3	TRBJ2-2	TRBD1	once	TGTGCCATCAGTGAGAGACAGGGTCGGACCGGGGAGCTGTTTTTT	CAISERQGRTGELFF
TRBV9	TRBJ2-2	TRBD2	.	TGTGCCAGCAGCACCGGACTAGCGGGGGGGTATAAGAACACCGGGGAGCTGTTTTTT	CASSTGLAGGYKNTGELFF
TRBV3-1/TRBV3-2	TRBJ1-5	.	.	TGTGCCAGCAGCCAAGATAGGGGGGACACCCTAGGGAGCAATCAGCCCCAGCATTTT	CASSQDRGDTLGSNQPQHF
TRBV2	TRBJ1-2	.	.	TGTGCCAGCAGTTCTAACTATGGCTACACCTTC	CASSSNYGYTF
TRBV30	TRBJ2-4	.	.	TGTGCCTGGAGTGTACAGGGAAACATTCAGTACTTC	CAWSVQGNIQYF
TRBV5-4	TRBJ1-1	.	.	TGTGCCAGCAGGAAACGAGACAGGCCGGGGACTGAAGCTTTCTTT	CASRKRDRPGTEAFF
TRBV19	TRBJ1-2	.	once	TGTGCCATCGAGGTCCCGGGAGCTAACTATGGCTACACCTTC	CAIEVPGANYGYTF
TRBV6-6	TRBJ2-3	.	.	TGTGCCAGCAGTTACGCGGGTAGCACAGATACGCAGTATTTT	CASSYAGSTDTQYF
TRBV2	TRBJ2-7	.	.	TGTGCCAGCAGTGTAGGCCAATCCTACGAGCAGTACTTC	CASSVGQSYEQYF
TRBV6-5	TRBJ1-2	.	.	TGTGCCAGCAGTTACCGCGGGGCAGGGCACTATGGCTACACCTTC	CASSYRGAGHYGYTF
TRBV6-6	TRBJ2-2	.	.	TGTGCCAGCAGAAACAGGGACGGCGGGGAGCTGTTTTTT	CASRNRDGGELFF
TRBV18	TRBJ1-1	.	.	TGTGCCAGCTCAGTGGGAGTGGGGGTGGGCACTGAAGCTTTCTTT	CASSVGVGVGTEAFF
TRBV18	TRBJ2-3	TRBD2	.	TGTGCCAGCTCATCGCTCAACGGACTAGCGGGGACTAGCACAGATACGCAGTATTTT	CASSSLNGLAGTSTDTQYF
TRBV6-6	TRBJ1-5	.	.	TGTGCCAGCAGTTACTCATCAGGGGACGGGAATCAGCCCCAGCATTTT	CASSYSSGDGNQPQHF
TRBV12-3/TRBV12-4	TRBJ2-5	.	few	TGTGCCAGCAGTTTCTTCGGCGGTGGGACCCAGTACTTC	CASSFFGGGTQYF
TRBV5-5	TRBJ2-2	.	.	TGTGCCAGCAGCAGCGGAGGGGGGACCGGGGAGCTGTTTTTT	CASSSGGGTGELFF
TRBV19	TRBJ1-1	.	once	TGTGCCAGTAGTACAATGTCGGCAGGCACTGAAGCTTTCTTT	CASSTMSAGTEAFF
TRBV15	TRBJ2-7	TRBD2	.	TGTGCCACCAGCAGAGATGTGTCGCGGGGGACCTACGAGCAGTACTTC	CATSRDVSRGTYEQYF
TRBV28	TRBJ1-2	.	.	TGTGCCAGCACCGACACCGGCTATGGCTACACCTTC	CASTDTGYGYTF
TRBV5-6	TRBJ2-7	.	.	TGTGCCAGCAGCCTCGGGACTGTATACGAGCAGTACTTC	CASSLGTVYEQYF
TRBV5-1	TRBJ2-7	TRBD1	.	TGCGCCAGCAGCTTGGCTTCGACAGGGAGAGCCTACGAGCAGTACTTC	CASSLASTGRAYEQYF
TRBV9	TRBJ2-1	.	.	TGTGCCAGCAGCGTATCCGGATCTTCCCAGTTCTTC	CASSVSGSSQFF
TRBV20-1	TRBJ2-5	.	.	TGCAGTGCTACCCACCAAGAGACCCAGTACTTC	CSATHQETQYF
TRBV2	TRBJ1-1	.	once	TGTGCCAGCGGGTCTACAGGCAGAAACACTGAAGCTTTCTTT	CASGSTGRNTEAFF
TRBV5-5	TRBJ1-1	.	.	TGTGCCAGCAGCTCCGAATATCGGGTGTTGATCACTGAAGCTTTCTTT	CASSSEYRVLITEAFF
TRBV5-4	TRBJ2-7	.	.	TGTGCCAGCAGCCCATGGGGGCGAACCTACGAGCAGTACTTC	CASSPWGRTYEQYF
TRBV21-1	TRBJ1-2	.	.	TGTGCCAGCAGCCTACGGGGGGACGCCTACTATGGCTACACCTTC	CASSLRGDAYYGYTF
TRBV10-3	TRBJ2-7	.	.	TGTGCCATCAGTGTAGCGGACCCTCCCTACGAGCAGTACTTC	CAISVADPPYEQYF